The rows below give T cell receptor beta chains drawn from one sample of a study of cytomegalovirus exposure and HLA in healthy donors. Sequencing was performed with immunoSEQ multiplex PCR; in TCRdb, only in-frame clones are kept and a portion is missing. The data contain approximately 80,000 clones, around 68% of them singletons. The sample comprised PBMCs. The source is a man aged 25 to 40 in good health and CMV-seropositive. CDR3s include the opening cysteine and the closing phenylalanine or tryptophan. The D gene is left open where the match is weak. Rows may omit the clone size; those that give it use once, few, many or a size class.

d_call j_call clone_size v_call cdr3_aa cdr3_nt
TRBD1 TRBJ2-3 . TRBV6-5 CASSDRGLGTDTQYF TGTGCCAGCTCGGACAGGGGTTTAGGCACAGATACGCAGTATTTT
TRBD2 TRBJ2-5 . TRBV6-1 CASSEGEVAGQETQYF TGTGCCAGCAGTGAAGGGGAGGTAGCGGGCCAAGAGACCCAGTACTTC
TRBD1 TRBJ1-1 . TRBV11-2 CASSLTGESPTEAFF TGTGCCAGCAGCCTCACAGGGGAATCACCCACTGAAGCTTTCTTT
. TRBJ2-7 . TRBV2 CAAAERSSYEQYF TGTGCCGCCGCTGAGAGGAGCTCCTACGAGCAGTACTTC
. TRBJ1-2 . TRBV6-6 CASKWGEVNYGYTF TGTGCCAGCAAATGGGGCGAGGTTAACTATGGCTACACCTTC
TRBD1 TRBJ1-5 . TRBV6-5 CASSYRQGSNQPQHF TGTGCCAGCAGTTACCGACAGGGTAGCAATCAGCCCCAGCATTTT
. TRBJ2-7 . TRBV30 CAWSPGDEQYF TGTGCCTGGAGCCCCGGGGACGAGCAGTACTTC
. TRBJ1-2 . TRBV7-8 CASSLAQIYGYTF TGTGCCAGCAGCTTAGCCCAAATCTATGGCTACACCTTC
TRBD1 TRBJ2-3 . TRBV30 CAWSARQGSTDTQYF TGTGCCTGGAGTGCTCGACAGGGCTCCACAGATACGCAGTATTTT
. TRBJ2-5 once TRBV12-2 CASRLAKNFQETQYF TGTGCAAGTCGCTTAGCGAAGAACTTCCAAGAGACCCAGTACTTC
. TRBJ1-3 . TRBV5-4 CASSLDIAGNTIYF TGTGCCAGCAGCTTGGATATCGCTGGAAACACCATATATTTT